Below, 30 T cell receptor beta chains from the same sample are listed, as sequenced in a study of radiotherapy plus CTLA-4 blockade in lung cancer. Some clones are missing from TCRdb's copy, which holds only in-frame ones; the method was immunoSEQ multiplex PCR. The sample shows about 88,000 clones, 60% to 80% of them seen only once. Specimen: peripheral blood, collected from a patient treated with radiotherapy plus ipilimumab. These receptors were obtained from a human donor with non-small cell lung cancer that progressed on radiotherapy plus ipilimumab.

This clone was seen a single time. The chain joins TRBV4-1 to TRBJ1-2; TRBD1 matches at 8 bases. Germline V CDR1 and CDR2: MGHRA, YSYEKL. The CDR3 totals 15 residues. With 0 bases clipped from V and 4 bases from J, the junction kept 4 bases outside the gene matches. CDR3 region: CASSQEVRGLYGYTF. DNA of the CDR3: TGCGCCAGCAGCCAAGAGGTCAGGGGGCTCTATGGCTACACCTTC.

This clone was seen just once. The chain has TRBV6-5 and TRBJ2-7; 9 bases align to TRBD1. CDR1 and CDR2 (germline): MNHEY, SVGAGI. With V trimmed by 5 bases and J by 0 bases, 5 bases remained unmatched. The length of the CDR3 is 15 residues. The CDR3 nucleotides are TGTGCCAGCAGTGGGGGACAGGGCTCCTCCTACGAGCAGTACTTC. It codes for CASSGGQGSSYEQYF.

The CDR3 loop is CASSQIGQANTEAFF. CDR3 in DNA: TGCGCCAGCAGCCAAATTGGACAGGCGAACACTGAAGCTTTCTTT. V and J are TRBV4-1 and TRBJ1-1; 7 positions match TRBD1. V gave up 2 bases and J gave up 1 base; unmatched junction bases: 4. The germline V gene encodes CDR1 MGHRA and CDR2 YSYEKL. CDR3 length equals 15 residues.

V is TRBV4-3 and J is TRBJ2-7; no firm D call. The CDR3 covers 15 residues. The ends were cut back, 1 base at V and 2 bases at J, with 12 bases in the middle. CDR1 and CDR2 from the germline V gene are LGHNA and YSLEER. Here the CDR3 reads CASSQALRSTYEQYF. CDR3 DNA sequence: TGCGCCAGCAGCCAAGCCCTCAGGTCTACCTACGAGCAGTACTTC.

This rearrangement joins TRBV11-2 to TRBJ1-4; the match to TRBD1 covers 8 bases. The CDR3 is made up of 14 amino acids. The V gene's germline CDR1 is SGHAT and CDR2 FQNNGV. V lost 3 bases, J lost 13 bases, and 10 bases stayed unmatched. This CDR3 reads CASSFGTGRGGLFF. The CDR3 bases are TGTGCCAGCAGCTTCGGGACAGGCCGAGGAGGACTGTTTTTT.

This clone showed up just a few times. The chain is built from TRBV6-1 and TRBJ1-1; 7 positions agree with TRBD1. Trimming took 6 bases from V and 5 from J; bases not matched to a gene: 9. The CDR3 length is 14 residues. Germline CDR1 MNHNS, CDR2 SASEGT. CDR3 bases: TGTGCCAGCAGATATACAGGGGCAGGGACTGAAGCTTTCTTT. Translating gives CASRYTGAGTEAFF.

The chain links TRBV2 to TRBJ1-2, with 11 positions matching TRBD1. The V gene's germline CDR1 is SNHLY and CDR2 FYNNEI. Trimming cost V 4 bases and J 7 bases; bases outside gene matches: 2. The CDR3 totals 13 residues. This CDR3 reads CASSAGTGGGYTF. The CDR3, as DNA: TGTGCCAGCAGTGCCGGGACAGGGGGTGGCTACACCTTC.

Here the CDR3 reads CATSRDLGGGRAQYF. As DNA, the CDR3 is TGTGCCACCAGCAGAGATCTCGGCGGGGGTAGGGCCCAGTACTTC. The chain has TRBV15 and TRBJ2-5, with TRBD2 matching over 7 bases. Germline values: CDR1 LNHNV, CDR2 YYDKDF (reference sequence). V shed 0 bases, J shed 9 bases, and the junction held 10 bases outside the gene matches. This CDR3 contains 15 residues.

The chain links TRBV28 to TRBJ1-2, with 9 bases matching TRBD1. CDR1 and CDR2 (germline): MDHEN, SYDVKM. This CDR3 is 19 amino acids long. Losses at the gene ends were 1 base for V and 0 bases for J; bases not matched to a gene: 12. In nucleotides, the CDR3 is TGTGCCAGCAGTTTATTAGCCCCCGGGACAGGGATACCTAACTATGGCTACACCTTC. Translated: CASSLLAPGTGIPNYGYTF.

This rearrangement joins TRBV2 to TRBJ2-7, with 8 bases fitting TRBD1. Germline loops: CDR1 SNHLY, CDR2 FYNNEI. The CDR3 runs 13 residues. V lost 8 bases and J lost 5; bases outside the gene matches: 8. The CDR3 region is CASRRTGNNEQYF. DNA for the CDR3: TGTGCCAGCCGCCGGACAGGGAACAACGAGCAGTACTTC.

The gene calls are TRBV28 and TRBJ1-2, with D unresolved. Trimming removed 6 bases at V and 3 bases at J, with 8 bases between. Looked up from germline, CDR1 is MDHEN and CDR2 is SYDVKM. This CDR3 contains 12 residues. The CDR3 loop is CASSLKDYGYTF. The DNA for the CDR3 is TGTGCCAGCAGCCTTAAGGACTATGGCTACACCTTC.

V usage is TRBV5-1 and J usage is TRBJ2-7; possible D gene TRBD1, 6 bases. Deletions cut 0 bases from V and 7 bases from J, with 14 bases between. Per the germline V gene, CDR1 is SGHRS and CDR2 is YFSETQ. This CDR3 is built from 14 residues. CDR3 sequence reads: CASSLVPDQGEQYF. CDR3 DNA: TGCGCCAGCAGCTTGGTCCCAGACCAGGGGGAGCAGTACTTC.

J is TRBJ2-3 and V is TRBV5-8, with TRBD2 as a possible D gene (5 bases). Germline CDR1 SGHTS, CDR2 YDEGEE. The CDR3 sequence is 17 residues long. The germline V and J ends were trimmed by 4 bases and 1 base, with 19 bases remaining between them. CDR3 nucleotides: TGTGCCAGCAGCATGGGGATTAGTCTAGCTGGCACAGATACGCAGTATTTT. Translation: CASSMGISLAGTDTQYF.

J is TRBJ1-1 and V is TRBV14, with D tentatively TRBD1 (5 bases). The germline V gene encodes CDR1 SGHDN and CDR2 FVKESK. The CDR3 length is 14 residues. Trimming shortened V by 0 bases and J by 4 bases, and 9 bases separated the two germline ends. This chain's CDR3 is CASSQDREGTEAFF. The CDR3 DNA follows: TGTGCCAGCAGCCAAGACAGGGAGGGCACTGAAGCTTTCTTT.

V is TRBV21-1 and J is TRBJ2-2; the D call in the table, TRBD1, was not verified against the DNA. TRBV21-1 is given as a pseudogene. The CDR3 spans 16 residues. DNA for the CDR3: TGTGCCAGCAGCAAGCAAGGACAGGGAAACACCGGGGAGCTGTTTTTT. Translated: CASSKQGQGNTGELFF.

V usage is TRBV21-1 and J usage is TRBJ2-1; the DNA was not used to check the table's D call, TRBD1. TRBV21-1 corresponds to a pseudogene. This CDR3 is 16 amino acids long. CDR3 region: CASSKGGQRAYNEQFF. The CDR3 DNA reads TGTGCCAGCAGCAAAGGCGGACAGCGAGCCTACAATGAGCAGTTCTTC.

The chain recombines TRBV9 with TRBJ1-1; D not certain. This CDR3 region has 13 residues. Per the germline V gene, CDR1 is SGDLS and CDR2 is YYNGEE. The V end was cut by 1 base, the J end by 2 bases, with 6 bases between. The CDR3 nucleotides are TGTGCCAGCAGCGTATCCGCAAACACTGAAGCTTTCTTT. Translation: CASSVSANTEAFF. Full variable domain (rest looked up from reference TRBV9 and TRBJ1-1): DSGVTQTPKHLITATGQRVTLRCSPRSGDLSVYWYQQSLDQGLQFLIQYYNGEERAKGNILERFSAQQFPDLHSELNLSSLELGDSALYFCASSVSANTEAFFGQGTRLTVV.

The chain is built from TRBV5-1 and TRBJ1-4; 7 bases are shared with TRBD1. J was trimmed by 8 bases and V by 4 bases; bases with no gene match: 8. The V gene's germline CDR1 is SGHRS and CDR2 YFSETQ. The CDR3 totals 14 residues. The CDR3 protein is CASSPDRVREKLFF. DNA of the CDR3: TGCGCCAGCAGCCCAGACAGGGTTCGGGAAAAACTGTTTTTT.

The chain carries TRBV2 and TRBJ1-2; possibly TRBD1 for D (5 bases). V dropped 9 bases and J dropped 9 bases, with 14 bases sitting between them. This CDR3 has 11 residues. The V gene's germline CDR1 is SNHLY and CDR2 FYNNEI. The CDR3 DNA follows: TGTGCCAGTATCAGGGAAAGAAGCTACACCTTC. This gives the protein CASIRERSYTF.

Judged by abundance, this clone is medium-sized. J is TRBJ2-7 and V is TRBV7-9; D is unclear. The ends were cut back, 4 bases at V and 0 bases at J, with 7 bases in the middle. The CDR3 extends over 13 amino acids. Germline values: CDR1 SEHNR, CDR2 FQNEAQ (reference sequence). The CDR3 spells CASSSRSSYEQYF. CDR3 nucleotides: TGTGCCAGCAGCTCTCGAAGCTCCTACGAGCAGTACTTC.

The CDR3 loop is CASSTSGDANEKLFF. The CDR3 bases are TGCGCCAGCAGCACATCGGGGGATGCTAATGAAAAACTGTTTTTT. The chain combines TRBV5-1 with TRBJ1-4, with TRBD1 as a possible D gene (5 bases). The CDR3 has 15 amino acids. V was clipped by 4 bases and J by 3 bases, with 13 bases between them. Germline assignment: CDR1 SGHRS and CDR2 YFSETQ.

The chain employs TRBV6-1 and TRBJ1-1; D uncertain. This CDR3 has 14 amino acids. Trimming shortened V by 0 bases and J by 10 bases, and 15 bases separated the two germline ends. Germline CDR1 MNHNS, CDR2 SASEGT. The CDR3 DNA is TGTGCCAGCAGTGAAGCTTCCCCGGCTCGCGGAGCTTTCTTT. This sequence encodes CASSEASPARGAFF.

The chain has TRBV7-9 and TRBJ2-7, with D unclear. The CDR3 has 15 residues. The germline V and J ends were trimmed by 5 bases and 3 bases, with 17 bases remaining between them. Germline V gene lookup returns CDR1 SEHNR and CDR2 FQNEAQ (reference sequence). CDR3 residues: CASSVDAQTVYEQYF. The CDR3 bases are TGTGCCAGCAGCGTGGATGCCCAAACAGTCTACGAGCAGTACTTC. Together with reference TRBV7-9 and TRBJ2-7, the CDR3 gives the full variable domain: DTGVSQNPRHKITKRGQNVTFRCDPISEHNRLYWYRQTLGQGPEFLTYFQNEAQLEKSRLLSDRFSAERPKGSFSTLEIQRTEQGDSAMYLCASSVDAQTVYEQYFGPGTRLTVT.

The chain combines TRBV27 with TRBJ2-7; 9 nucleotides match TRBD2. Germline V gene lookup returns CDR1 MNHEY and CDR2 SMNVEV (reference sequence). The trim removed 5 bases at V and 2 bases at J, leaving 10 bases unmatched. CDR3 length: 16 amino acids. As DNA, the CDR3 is TGTGCCAGCAGTCCTACTAATAGACTAGCGGCCTACGAGCAGTACTTC. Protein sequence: CASSPTNRLAAYEQYF.

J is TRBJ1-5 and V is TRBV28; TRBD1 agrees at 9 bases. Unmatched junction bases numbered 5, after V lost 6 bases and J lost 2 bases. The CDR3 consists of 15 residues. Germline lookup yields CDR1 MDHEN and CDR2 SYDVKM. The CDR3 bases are TGTGCCAGCAGCCCAGACAGGGGGGGCAATCAGCCCCAGCATTTT. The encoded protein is CASSPDRGGNQPQHF.

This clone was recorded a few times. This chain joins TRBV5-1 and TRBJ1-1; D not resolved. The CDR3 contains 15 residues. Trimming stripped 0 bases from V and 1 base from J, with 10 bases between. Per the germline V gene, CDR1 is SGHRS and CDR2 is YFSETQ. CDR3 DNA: TGCGCCAGCAGCTTGGCGCGGGGTGGGAACACTGAAGCTTTCTTT. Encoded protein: CASSLARGGNTEAFF.

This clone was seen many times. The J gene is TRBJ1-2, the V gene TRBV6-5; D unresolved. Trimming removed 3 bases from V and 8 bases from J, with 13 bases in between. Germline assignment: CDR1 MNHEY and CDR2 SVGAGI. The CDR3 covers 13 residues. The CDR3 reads CASSYPGFEGYTF. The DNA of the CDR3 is TGTGCCAGCAGTTATCCGGGATTCGAGGGCTACACCTTC.

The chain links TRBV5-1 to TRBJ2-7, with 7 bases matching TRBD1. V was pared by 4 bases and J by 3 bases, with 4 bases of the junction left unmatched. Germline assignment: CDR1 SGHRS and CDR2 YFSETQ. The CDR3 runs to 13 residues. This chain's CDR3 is CASSPQGDYEQYF. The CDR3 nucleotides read TGCGCCAGCAGCCCTCAGGGGGACTACGAGCAGTACTTC. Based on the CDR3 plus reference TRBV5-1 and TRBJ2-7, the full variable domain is KAGVTQTPRYLIKTRGQQVTLSCSPISGHRSVSWYQQTPGQGLQFLFEYFSETQRNKGNFPGRFSGRQFSNSRSEMNVSTLELGDSALYLCASSPQGDYEQYFGPGTRLTVT.

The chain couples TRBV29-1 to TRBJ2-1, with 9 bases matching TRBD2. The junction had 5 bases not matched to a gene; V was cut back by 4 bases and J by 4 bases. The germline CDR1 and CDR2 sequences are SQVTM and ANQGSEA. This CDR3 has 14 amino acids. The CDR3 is CSVAYSGRYNEQFF. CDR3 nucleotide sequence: TGCAGCGTTGCGTACAGCGGGAGGTACAATGAGCAGTTCTTC.

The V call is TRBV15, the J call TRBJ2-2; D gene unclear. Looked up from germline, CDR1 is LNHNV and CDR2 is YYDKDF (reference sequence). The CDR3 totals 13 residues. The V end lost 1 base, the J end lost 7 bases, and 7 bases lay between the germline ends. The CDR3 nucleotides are TGTGCCACCAGCAGAGTGGGGAACGGGGAGCTGTTTTTT. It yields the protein CATSRVGNGELFF.